These T cell receptor beta chains were read from a single sample in a study of CD8+CD57+ T cells in acquired aplastic anemia. One entry per CDR3 protein results from TCRdb running MiXCR on the reads. Of some 190,000 distinct CDR3 sequences in the sample, approximately 45% were seen once. Sequences were obtained from sorted CD4+, CD8+, or CD8+CD57+ T cells (not recorded which) from PBMCs. The receptors derive from a human donor in good health. CDR3s include the opening cysteine and the closing phenylalanine or tryptophan. The order of the fields is D gene, CDR3 length, V gene, J gene, CDR3 protein. The D gene is left open where the match is weak.

-	13	TRBV7-2	TRBJ2-7	CASSSAGPYEQYF
-	14	TRBV20-1	TRBJ1-2	CSASAQDRLGGYTF
-	11	TRBV6-1	TRBJ1-1	CASRQNTEAFF
-	18	TRBV6-2/TRBV6-3	TRBJ1-6	CASSYRPSSFSHNSPLHF
-	12	TRBV2	TRBJ2-7	CASNGGPYEQYF
-	14	TRBV19	TRBJ2-5	CASSIGGSLETQYF
-	15	TRBV7-8	TRBJ2-3	CASSPQGGKTDTQYF
-	16	TRBV11-2	TRBJ2-1	CASSSLPGDFYNGQFF
-	14	TRBV2	TRBJ1-1	CASRGPPSNTEAFF
TRBD1	13	TRBV25-1	TRBJ1-2	CASSRTGVEGYTF
-	15	TRBV24-1	TRBJ2-5	CATSDYRQAQETQYF
TRBD2	17	TRBV27	TRBJ2-5	CASKDLAGGLLGETQYF
-	15	TRBV4-1	TRBJ1-6	CASSQGVGVESPLHF
TRBD2	13	TRBV2	TRBJ2-7	CASSGGRADEQYF
TRBD2	15	TRBV28	TRBJ2-2	CASSWRGWGAGELFF
-	15	TRBV18	TRBJ2-5	CASSPTEAVPETQYF
TRBD2	16	TRBV11-2	TRBJ2-7	CASSGHPGTSGYEQYF
-	12	TRBV30	TRBJ2-7	CAWSVERYEQYF
TRBD2	16	TRBV11-3	TRBJ2-7	CATRLAGRDALYEQYF
-	14	TRBV29-1	TRBJ2-5	CSVEGQGGRETQYF
-	13	TRBV4-3	TRBJ1-2	CASSQDRNYGYAF
-	14	TRBV5-5	TRBJ1-1	CASSLGQSNTEAFF
TRBD1	14	TRBV12-3/TRBV12-4	TRBJ1-2	CASSRDRGKSGYTF
TRBD1	16	TRBV5-6	TRBJ2-7	CASSRRQGAMVNEQYF
-	16	TRBV5-6	TRBJ1-2	CASSLLAATGFHGYTF
TRBD1	14	TRBV24-1	TRBJ1-1	CATRGTGVNTEAFF
-	13	TRBV15	TRBJ1-1	CATSRDLRELSFF
-	13	TRBV4-1	TRBJ2-3	CASSQDVPDTQYF
TRBD2	16	TRBV7-6	TRBJ2-3	CASGFSGRALADTQYF
-	13	TRBV12-3/TRBV12-4	TRBJ2-2	CASSFAGYGELFF
TRBD2	13	TRBV7-3	TRBJ2-1	CASSLTSGWAQFF
-	14	TRBV5-1	TRBJ2-1	CASSPESLNNEQFF
-	15	TRBV19	TRBJ2-5	CASSLGTRTVETQYF
TRBD2	16	TRBV7-2	TRBJ2-3	CASSFGLAGLSDTQYF
-	12	TRBV10-3	TRBJ1-1	CAISPSNTEAFF
TRBD1	15	TRBV2	TRBJ1-1	CARTGQGRRVTEAFF
-	12	TRBV10-2	TRBJ2-3	CATRTRLDTQYF
-	14	TRBV10-3	TRBJ1-1	CAITLGQGNTEAFF
TRBD1	13	TRBV29-1	TRBJ1-1	CSVARQGAWVAFF
TRBD1	14	TRBV28	TRBJ2-4	CASSQGGSKNIQYF
-	15	TRBV20-1	TRBJ1-4	CSASPTGRRGEKLFF
TRBD1	13	TRBV6-1	TRBJ1-5	CASRQGAAQPQHF
TRBD2	16	TRBV28	TRBJ2-1	CASSSFSGNSYNEQFF
-	16	TRBV5-1	TRBJ2-1	CASSLSDGRSYNEQFF
-	13	TRBV7-6	TRBJ2-7	CASGKGPSYEQYF
TRBD2	14	TRBV20-1	TRBJ2-5	CSAARTSRQETQYF
-	13	TRBV6-1	TRBJ1-1	CASLGQTNTEAFF
-	16	TRBV28	TRBJ1-2	CASSFRGGVLHYGYTF
TRBD2	19	TRBV25-1	TRBJ2-4	CASSATLAGGQTPKNIQYF
-	15	TRBV2	TRBJ1-5	CASRRTEYSNQPQHF
-	16	TRBV19	TRBJ1-6	CASSMGRFEGGSPLHF
TRBD1	12	TRBV20-1	TRBJ1-5	CSAARQGQPQHF
-	14	TRBV15	TRBJ2-1	CATSGWTSVKEQFF
-	13	TRBV20-1	TRBJ1-2	CSAREQKNYGYTF
-	15	TRBV6-5	TRBJ1-2	CASSYRGLPGNGYTF
TRBD2	16	TRBV4-1	TRBJ2-5	CASSQGSGGNQETQYF